The 4 T cell receptor beta chains below were found in one sample sequenced in a study of ipilimumab plus nivolumab after autologous stem cell transplantation. This table comes from immunoSEQ multiplex PCR, and its TCRdb copy is limited to in-frame clones, with some not included. The data contain approximately 1,700 clones, around nine tenths of them seen just once; the ten biggest clones take up about 20%. The material was PBMCs, obtained in a trial of ipilimumab plus nivolumab as post-transplant consolidation. The receptors were gathered from a male donor with multiple myeloma.

This clone was seen a single time. J is TRBJ2-1 and V is TRBV4-1; D perhaps matches TRBD1 (5 bases). Trimming stripped 2 bases from V and 0 bases from J, with 14 bases between. There are 17 residues in the CDR3. Germline CDR1 reads MGHRA; CDR2 reads YSYEKL. The CDR3 protein is CASSQPPDRFSYNEQFF. The CDR3 DNA sequence: TGCGCCAGCAGCCAACCACCTGACAGATTCTCCTACAATGAGCAGTTCTTC.

The chain joins TRBV2 to TRBJ2-5, with 7 bases matching TRBD1. The tail of the sequence fits TRBJ2-7 better, so the J call may be wrong. The V gene's germline CDR1 is SNHLY and CDR2 FYNNEI. The CDR3 sequence is 14 residues long. In DNA form, the CDR3 reads TGTGCCAGCTCTACAGGGGTTAACCTCTCCGAGCAGTACTTC. Amino acid sequence: CASSTGVNLSEQYF.

The chain combines TRBV5-5 with TRBJ2-5, with D hard to call. This CDR3 has 13 amino acids. V shed 2 bases and J shed 0 bases, with 5 bases lying between them. Germline CDR1 is SGHKS and CDR2 is YYEKEE (reference sequence). The CDR3 DNA reads as TGTGCCAGCAGCTTCGACAACCAAGAGACCCAGTACTTC. It translates to CASSFDNQETQYF.

V usage is TRBV5-4 and J usage is TRBJ1-2, with 8 bases aligning to TRBD1. Germline loops: CDR1 SGHNT, CDR2 YYREEE (reference sequence). The trim removed 4 bases at V and 6 bases at J, leaving 14 bases unmatched. The CDR3 covers 16 residues. This CDR3 reads CASSGTRGRGLDGYTF. CDR3 nucleotide sequence: TGTGCCAGCAGCGGCACACGGGGCAGGGGGCTAGATGGCTACACCTTC.